Sequencing of this TCR beta chain was carried out in a study of response to subunit inactivated influenza vaccine. Study outcomes and limitations: Authors proposed each seasonal influenza vaccination draws in few new T cells.

Germline CDR1 reads SNHLY; CDR2 reads FYNNEI. V lost 6 bases to trimming and J lost 5 bases, with 13 bases between them. The CDR3 length is 13 residues. TCRdb redid the calling of the RT-PCR reads with MiXCR, one entry per CDR3 protein. The sample includes hundreds of thousands of distinct CDR3 sequences, around 14% of them seen just once. A few counts support this clonotype. Its antigen is unidentified. This chain connects TRBV2 to TRBJ2-5; D perhaps matches TRBD2 (5 bases). The receptor was isolated from a man aged 50-59 years who received an inactivated influenza vaccine. The sample was PBMCs from blood, taken 11 to 12 days after vaccination. The CDR3 loop is CASRAGLLETQYF. CDR3 DNA sequence: TGTGCCAGCAGGGCCGGACTTCTCGAGACCCAGTACTTC.